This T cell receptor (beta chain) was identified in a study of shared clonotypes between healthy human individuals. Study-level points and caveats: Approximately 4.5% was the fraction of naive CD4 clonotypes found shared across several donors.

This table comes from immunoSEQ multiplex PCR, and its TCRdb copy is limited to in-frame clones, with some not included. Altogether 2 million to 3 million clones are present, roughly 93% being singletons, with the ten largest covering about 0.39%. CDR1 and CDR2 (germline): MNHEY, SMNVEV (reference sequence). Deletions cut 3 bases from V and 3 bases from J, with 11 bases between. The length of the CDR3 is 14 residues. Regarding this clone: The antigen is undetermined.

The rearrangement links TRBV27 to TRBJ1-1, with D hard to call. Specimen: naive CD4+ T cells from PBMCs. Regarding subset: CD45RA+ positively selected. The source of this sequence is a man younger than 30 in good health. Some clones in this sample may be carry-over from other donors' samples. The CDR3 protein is CASSFGVSYTEAFF. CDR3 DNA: TGTGCCAGCAGTTTTGGGGTGTCGTACACTGAAGCTTTCTTT.